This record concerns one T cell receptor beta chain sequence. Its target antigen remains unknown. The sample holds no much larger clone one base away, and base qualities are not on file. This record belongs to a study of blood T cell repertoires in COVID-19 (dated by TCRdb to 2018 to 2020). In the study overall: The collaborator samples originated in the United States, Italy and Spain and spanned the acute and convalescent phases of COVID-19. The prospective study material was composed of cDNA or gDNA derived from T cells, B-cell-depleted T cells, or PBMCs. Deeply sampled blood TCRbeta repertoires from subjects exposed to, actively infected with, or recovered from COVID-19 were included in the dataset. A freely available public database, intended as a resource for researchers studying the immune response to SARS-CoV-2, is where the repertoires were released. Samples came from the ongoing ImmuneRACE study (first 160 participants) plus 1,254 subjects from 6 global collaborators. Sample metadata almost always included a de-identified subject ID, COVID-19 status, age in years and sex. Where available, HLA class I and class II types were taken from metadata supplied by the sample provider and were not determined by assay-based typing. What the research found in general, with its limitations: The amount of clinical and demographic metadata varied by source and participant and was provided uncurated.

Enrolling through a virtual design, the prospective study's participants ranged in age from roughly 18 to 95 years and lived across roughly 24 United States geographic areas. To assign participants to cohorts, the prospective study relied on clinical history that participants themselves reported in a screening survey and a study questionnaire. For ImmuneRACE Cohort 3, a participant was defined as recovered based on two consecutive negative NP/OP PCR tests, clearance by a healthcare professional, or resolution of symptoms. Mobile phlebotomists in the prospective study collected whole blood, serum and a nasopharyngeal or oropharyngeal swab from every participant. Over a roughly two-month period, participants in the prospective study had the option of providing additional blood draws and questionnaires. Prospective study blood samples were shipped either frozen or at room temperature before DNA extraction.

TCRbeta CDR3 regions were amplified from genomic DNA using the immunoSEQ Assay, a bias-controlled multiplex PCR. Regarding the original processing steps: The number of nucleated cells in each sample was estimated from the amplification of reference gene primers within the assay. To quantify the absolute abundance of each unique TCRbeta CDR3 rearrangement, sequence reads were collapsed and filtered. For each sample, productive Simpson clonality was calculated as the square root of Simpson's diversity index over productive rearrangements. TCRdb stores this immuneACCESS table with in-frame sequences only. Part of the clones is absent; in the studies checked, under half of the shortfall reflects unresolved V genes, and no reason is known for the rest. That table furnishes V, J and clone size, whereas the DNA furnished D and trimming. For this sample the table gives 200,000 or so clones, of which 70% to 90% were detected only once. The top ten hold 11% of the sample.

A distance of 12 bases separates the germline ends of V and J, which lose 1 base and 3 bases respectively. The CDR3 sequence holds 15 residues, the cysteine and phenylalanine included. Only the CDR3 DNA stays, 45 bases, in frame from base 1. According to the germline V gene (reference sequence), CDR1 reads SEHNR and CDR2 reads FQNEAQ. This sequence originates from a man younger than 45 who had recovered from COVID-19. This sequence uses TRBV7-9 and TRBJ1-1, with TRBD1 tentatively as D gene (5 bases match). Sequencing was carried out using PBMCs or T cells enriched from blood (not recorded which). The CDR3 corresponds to CASSLGGSMYTEAFF. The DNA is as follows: TGTGCCAGCAGCTTAGGGGGCAGTATGTACACTGAAGCTTTCTTT. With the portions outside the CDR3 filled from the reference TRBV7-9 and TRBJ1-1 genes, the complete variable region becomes DTGVSQNPRHKITKRGQNVTFRCDPISEHNRLYWYRQTLGQGPEFLTYFQNEAQLEKSRLLSDRFSAERPKGSFSTLEIQRTEQGDSAMYLCASSLGGSMYTEAFFGQGTRLTVV.